What follows describes a single T cell receptor beta chain. This entry comes from a study of blood T cell repertoires in COVID-19. In the authors' methods: It was from reference gene primer amplification that nucleated cell counts were estimated. TCRdb keeps only in-frame clones here, not all; method: immunoSEQ multiplex PCR. V and J calls and clone size are those listed in that table; D and trimming were worked out from the DNA. The repertoire holds 210,000 or so clones, with approximately 85% as singletons. Germline V gene sequence: CDR1 SGDLS, CDR2 YYNGEE. This CDR3 contains 16 residues. Trimming removed 1 base from V and 6 bases from J; junction bases left unmatched: 8.

The TCR sequence derives from a man aged 45-60 years with COVID-19, enrolled during active disease. Sequences were obtained from peripheral blood. The rearrangement uses TRBV9 and TRBJ2-1; 9 bases map to TRBD2. CDR3 sequence: CASSVTRLAGSNEQFF. In DNA form, the CDR3 reads TGTGCCAGCAGCGTAACTAGGCTAGCGGGGTCCAATGAGCAGTTCTTC.